These 21 T cell receptor beta chains came from one sample sequenced in a study of shared clonotypes between healthy human individuals. The table came from immunoSEQ multiplex PCR; TCRdb's copy has only in-frame clones and leaves some out. This sample has millions of clones; approximately 95% occur once, and the top ten carry approximately 0.4%. Sequenced input: naive CD4+ T cells from PBMCs. Sample subset: CD45RA+ positively selected. Receptor source: a man aged 18 to 35 in good health. Some clones in this sample may be carry-over from other donors' samples.

This clone was seen a single time. The rearrangement uses TRBV18 and TRBJ1-4; weak D call: TRBD1 (5 bases). The CDR3 covers 15 residues. Trimming stripped 1 base from V and 4 bases from J, with 10 bases between. Germline lookup yields CDR1 KGHSH and CDR2 LQKENI. DNA of the CDR3: TGTGCCAGCTCACCACAGGGGTCTGTTAATGAAAAACTGTTTTTT. It specifies CASSPQGSVNEKLFF.

The CDR3 sequence is CASSLAPPGDYGYTF. CDR3 coding DNA: TGTGCCAGCAGCTTAGCGCCTCCGGGAGACTATGGCTACACCTTC. The gene calls are TRBV7-2 and TRBJ1-2; D not resolved. This CDR3 is 15 amino acids long. Trimming pared 0 bases from V and 3 bases from J, leaving 11 bases between. Germline V gene lookup returns CDR1 SGHTA and CDR2 FQGNSA.

The chain links TRBV4-1 to TRBJ2-1, with D possibly being TRBD1 (6 bases). The CDR3 is made up of 13 amino acids. With 6 bases removed from V and 10 bases from J, the gap between germline ends came to 16 bases. Germline values: CDR1 MGHRA, CDR2 YSYEKL. The CDR3 loop reads CASRPLGGREQFF. The CDR3 region has the DNA TGCGCCAGCAGACCACTTGGGGGCAGGGAGCAGTTCTTC.

The chain uses TRBV28 and TRBJ2-2; D gene uncertain. Per germline, CDR1 MDHEN and CDR2 SYDVKM. The length of the CDR3 is 14 residues. V was trimmed by 6 bases and J by 0 bases, leaving 8 bases between them. The DNA for the CDR3 is TGTGCCAGCAGAAAAGGGACGAACACCGGGGAGCTGTTTTTT. Its translation is CASRKGTNTGELFF. Variable domain in full (rest from reference TRBV28 and TRBJ2-2): DVKVTQSSRYLVKRTGEKVFLECVQDMDHENMFWYRQDPGLGLRLIYFSYDVKMKEKGDIPEGYSVSREKKERFSLILESASTNQTSMYLCASRKGTNTGELFFGEGSRLTVL.

The rearrangement links TRBV29-1 to TRBJ1-4; a possible D gene is TRBD1 (5 bases). Germline V CDR1 and CDR2: SQVTM, ANQGSEA. The CDR3 covers 14 residues. V shed 7 bases and J shed 8 bases, with 20 bases lying between them. In DNA form, the CDR3 reads TGCAGCGCCCAAGTGATCCTCGGGGGGGAAAAACTGTTTTTT. It codes for CSAQVILGGEKLFF.

The V gene is TRBV5-6, the J gene TRBJ2-7, with D maybe TRBD1 (6 bases). Germline V lookup: CDR1 SGHDT, CDR2 YYEEEE. The length of the CDR3 is 12 residues. Trimming cost V 4 bases and J 7 bases, with 12 bases left between them. The CDR3 DNA follows: TGTGCCAGCAGCCTCCTCACAGGGGAGCAGTACTTC. Its protein product is CASSLLTGEQYF. Filled out from reference TRBV5-6 and TRBJ2-7, the complete variable domain reads DAGVTQSPTHLIKTRGQQVTLRCSPKSGHDTVSWYQQALGQGPQFIFQYYEEEERQRGNFPDRFSGHQFPNYSSELNVNALLLGDSALYLCASSLLTGEQYFGPGTRLTVT.

This clone was counted a few times. Other nucleotide sequences from this sample produce the same CDR3. This chain connects TRBV5-1 to TRBJ1-5; D is unresolved. The CDR3 spans 13 residues. The V end was cut by 4 bases, the J end by 0 bases, with 5 bases between. Per germline, CDR1 SGHRS and CDR2 YFSETQ. As DNA, the CDR3 is TGCGCCAGCAGCCTTCTTAGCAATCAGCCCCAGCATTTT. Translation gives CASSLLSNQPQHF. The whole variable domain, remainder taken from reference TRBV5-1 and TRBJ1-5, is KAGVTQTPRYLIKTRGQQVTLSCSPISGHRSVSWYQQTPGQGLQFLFEYFSETQRNKGNFPGRFSGRQFSNSRSEMNVSTLELGDSALYLCASSLLSNQPQHFGDGTRLSIL.

The gene calls are TRBV25-1 and TRBJ1-6; D remains unclear. There are 14 residues in the CDR3. Per the germline V gene, CDR1 is MGHDK and CDR2 is SYGVNS. Trimming left V 6 bases short and J 2 bases short, with 8 bases between. CDR3 DNA: TGTGCCAGCAGGGCGGGGACCTATAATTCACCCCTCCACTTT. Its translation: CASRAGTYNSPLHF.

The V call is TRBV7-2, the J call TRBJ2-2; D gene unclear. The CDR3 is 16 residues long. Looked up from germline, CDR1 is SGHTA and CDR2 is FQGNSA. Trimming took 6 bases from V and 0 from J, leaving 14 bases between them. CDR3 protein: CASRPRRPSNTGELFF. CDR3 nucleotides: TGTGCCAGCAGACCACGGCGGCCCTCGAACACCGGGGAGCTGTTTTTT.

The V gene is TRBV5-4, the J gene TRBJ2-2, with 10 bases that match TRBD2. J lost 4 bases, V lost 5 bases, and 8 bases had no gene match. The CDR3 runs 16 residues. Germline lookup yields CDR1 SGHNT and CDR2 YYREEE (reference sequence). CDR3 coding DNA: TGTGCCAGCAGGGGAGGACTAGCGGACCGCACCGGGGAGCTGTTTTTT. Translated: CASRGGLADRTGELFF.

The V call is TRBV27, the J call TRBJ2-7, with TRBD1 identical over 11 bases. Germline assignment: CDR1 MNHEY and CDR2 SMNVEV (reference sequence). With V trimmed by 6 bases and J by 6 bases, 10 bases remained unmatched. The CDR3 contains 15 residues. The CDR3 bases are TGTGCCAGCAGAAAAGCCGGGACAGGGGGTACCGAGCAGTACTTC. Residues: CASRKAGTGGTEQYF.

The V call is TRBV5-4, the J call TRBJ2-1, with TRBD1 identical over 10 bases. This CDR3 spans 15 amino acids. V shed 4 bases and J 4 bases; nucleotides not matched to a gene: 5. Germline V CDR1 and CDR2: SGHNT, YYREEE (reference sequence). CDR3 residues: CASSPTGQGYNEQFF. The CDR3 DNA is TGTGCCAGCAGCCCAACGGGACAGGGGTACAATGAGCAGTTCTTC.

This rearrangement joins TRBV18 to TRBJ1-1, with D perhaps matching TRBD1 (5 bases). This CDR3 is 13 amino acids long. CDR1 and CDR2 from the germline V gene are KGHSH and LQKENI. Trimming removed 6 bases from V and 4 bases from J, with 12 bases in between. Here the CDR3 reads CASSLPGPTEAFF. The DNA of the CDR3 is TGTGCCAGCTCTCTCCCGGGGCCCACTGAAGCTTTCTTT.

As regards this clone: Other DNA sequences in the sample encode the same CDR3. This chain uses TRBV10-3 with TRBJ2-7; D is unresolved. Germline CDR1 reads ENHRY; CDR2 reads SYGVKD. The CDR3 covers 12 residues. Trimming left V 0 bases short and J 0 bases short, with 0 bases between. The CDR3 here is CAISESSYEQYF. The CDR3 nucleotides are TGTGCCATCAGTGAGTCCTCCTACGAGCAGTACTTC.

This chain links TRBV29-1 with TRBJ1-1, with D unclear. The germline gives CDR1 SQVTM, CDR2 ANQGSEA. The CDR3 loop spans 12 amino acids. Trimming cost V 4 bases and J 5 bases, with 11 bases left between them. CDR3 protein: CSVADGVTEAFF. CDR3 bases: TGCAGCGTTGCCGACGGGGTGACTGAAGCTTTCTTT.

V is TRBV9 and J is TRBJ2-5; TRBD2 is a possible D gene (5 bases). V was cut by 0 bases and J by 5 bases, with 14 bases left in between. Per the germline V gene, CDR1 is SGDLS and CDR2 is YYNGEE. This CDR3 region has 15 residues. This CDR3 reads CASSVATGFGETQYF. For the CDR3, the DNA is TGTGCCAGCAGCGTAGCTACGGGGTTCGGTGAGACCCAGTACTTC.

The chain links TRBV6-5 to TRBJ2-3; the match to TRBD1 covers 7 bases. Germline V lookup: CDR1 MNHEY, CDR2 SVGAGI. The CDR3 covers 14 residues. V lost 11 bases to trimming and J lost 0 bases; unmatched junction nucleotides: 8. The CDR3 region has the DNA TGTGCCTCCAGAGGGACAGCTAGCACAGATACGCAGTATTTT. Residues: CASRGTASTDTQYF.

On this clone: The same CDR3 arises from other DNA sequences in this sample as well. The rearrangement links TRBV9 to TRBJ2-2; tentative D call: TRBD2 (5 bases). The CDR3 consists of 15 residues. Germline CDR1 is SGDLS and CDR2 is YYNGEE. Trimming left V 2 bases short and J 0 bases short, with 8 bases between. Here the CDR3 DNA reads TGTGCCAGCAGCGTCTCCGGGACGAACACCGGGGAGCTGTTTTTT. Translated, it gives CASSVSGTNTGELFF.

The rearrangement uses TRBV4-2 and TRBJ2-1; D remains ambiguous. Trimming cost V 1 base and J 5 bases, with 18 bases left between them. CDR1 is LGHNA, CDR2 YNFKEQ, per germline. The CDR3 is 17 amino acids. The CDR3 region has the DNA TGTGCCAGCAGCCAAGTTTCAACTGGGTATTACGACAATGAGCAGTTCTTC. It codes for CASSQVSTGYYDNEQFF.

The chain employs TRBV7-9 and TRBJ1-1, with D tentatively TRBD1 (6 bases). Germline CDR1 and CDR2: SEHNR and FQNEAQ (reference sequence). The CDR3 has 13 amino acids. Trimming removed 3 bases from V and 7 bases from J, with 12 bases in between. The CDR3 is CASSFRDTNEAFF. The CDR3 DNA reads TGTGCCAGCAGCTTCCGGGACACAAATGAAGCTTTCTTT.

The gene calls are TRBV5-1 and TRBJ1-1; weak D call: TRBD1 (6 bases). The CDR3 is 14 amino acids. Germline loops: CDR1 SGHRS, CDR2 YFSETQ. Between the trimmed V and J ends, which lost 4 bases and 3 bases, there was a span of 13 bases. The CDR3 DNA reads as TGCGCCAGCAGCCAACGGACAGTGGACACTGAAGCTTTCTTT. Amino acids: CASSQRTVDTEAFF.